These T cell receptor beta chains were read from a single sample in a study of cytomegalovirus exposure and HLA in healthy donors. Clones were read by immunoSEQ multiplex PCR, and TCRdb kept only the in-frame ones, dropping some. The sample yields roughly 160,000 clones, about 71% seen once. Sequencing used PBMCs. These receptors were taken from a woman aged 30 to 39 in good health and CMV-seronegative. Both conserved end residues are part of each CDR3. The order of the fields is clone size, V gene, J gene, CDR3 protein. The size of a clone is reported for some rows only, either as once, few or many, or as a class for expanded clones.

size: -
V: TRBV6-1
J: TRBJ2-7
CDR3: CASSGRAGGTYEQYF

size: few
V: TRBV14
J: TRBJ2-1
CDR3: CASSLPESGGLRNNEQFF

size: few
V: TRBV4-3
J: TRBJ1-5
CDR3: CASSRDRGPQPQHF

size: -
V: TRBV23-1
J: TRBJ2-1
CDR3: CASNPGWREAGEQFF

size: -
V: TRBV14
J: TRBJ2-5
CDR3: CASSQERTGTGQETQYF

size: few
V: TRBV4-3
J: TRBJ2-1
CDR3: CASSQGRLAGDPNNEQFF

size: -
V: TRBV4-2
J: TRBJ2-2
CDR3: CASSQESSGNTGELFF

size: -
V: TRBV6-5
J: TRBJ2-2
CDR3: CASSYSELHTGELFF

size: -
V: TRBV7-9
J: TRBJ2-7
CDR3: CASSFGQGYEQYF

size: -
V: TRBV4-1
J: TRBJ2-7
CDR3: CASSQVWASRREQYF

size: -
V: TRBV7-6
J: TRBJ2-3
CDR3: CASSRSGVSSTDTQYF

size: -
V: TRBV28
J: TRBJ2-7
CDR3: CASSSGTTFYEQYF

size: -
V: TRBV7-2
J: -
CDR3: CASSPNRISSYEQYF

size: -
V: TRBV2
J: TRBJ2-7
CDR3: CASSASRRAREQYF

size: few
V: TRBV4-3
J: TRBJ2-7
CDR3: CASSQDFSVGTVVYEQYF

size: -
V: TRBV29-1
J: TRBJ2-3
CDR3: CSVDWVTSPGTDTQYF

size: -
V: TRBV27
J: TRBJ2-1
CDR3: CASSLQGTAWDEQFF

size: few
V: TRBV11-2
J: TRBJ2-5
CDR3: CASSLDTSGGPSRETQYF

size: -
V: TRBV6-5
J: TRBJ2-1
CDR3: CASTGGGGNEQFF

size: -
V: TRBV6-1
J: TRBJ2-4
CDR3: CASSDPGQGAKNIQYF

size: -
V: TRBV28
J: TRBJ2-1
CDR3: CASTSGDSSYNEQFF

size: few
V: TRBV7-3
J: TRBJ2-1
CDR3: CASSLLGLAGINEQFF

size: -
V: TRBV4-1
J: TRBJ1-2
CDR3: CASSKRQGPNYGYTF

size: -
V: TRBV2
J: TRBJ1-5
CDR3: CASSLGGGGLPQHF

size: -
V: TRBV19
J: TRBJ1-5
CDR3: CASQVGGSHQPQHF

size: -
V: TRBV10-3
J: TRBJ1-6
CDR3: CAIRDGTDNSPLHF

size: -
V: TRBV5-6
J: TRBJ2-7
CDR3: CASNFGGLQNYEQYF

size: -
V: TRBV7-6
J: TRBJ1-1
CDR3: CASSHGGAEAFF

size: -
V: TRBV15
J: TRBJ1-1
CDR3: CATSRGGRGRITEAFF

size: -
V: TRBV6-5
J: TRBJ1-2
CDR3: CASRGVRDREYLDTF

size: -
V: TRBV12-5
J: TRBJ2-1
CDR3: CASGLVTKAGTGKRALDNEQFF

size: -
V: TRBV7-3
J: TRBJ2-3
CDR3: CASSLAGLERDTQYF

size: few
V: TRBV19
J: TRBJ1-1
CDR3: CASHTGRGNTEAFF